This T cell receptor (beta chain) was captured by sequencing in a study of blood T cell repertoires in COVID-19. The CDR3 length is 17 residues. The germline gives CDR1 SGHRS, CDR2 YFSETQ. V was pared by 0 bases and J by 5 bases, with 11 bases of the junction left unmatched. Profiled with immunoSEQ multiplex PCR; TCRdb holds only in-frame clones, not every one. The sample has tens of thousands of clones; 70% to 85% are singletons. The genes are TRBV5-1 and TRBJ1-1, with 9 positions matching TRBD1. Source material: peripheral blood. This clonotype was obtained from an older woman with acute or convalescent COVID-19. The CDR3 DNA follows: TGCGCCAGCAGCTTGGAGAGCCTGGGACAGGGAGTTACTGAAGCTTTCTTT. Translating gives CASSLESLGQGVTEAFF.